Below are 18 T cell receptor beta chains sequenced from a single sample in a study of cytomegalovirus exposure and HLA in healthy donors. PCR primers comprised 60 Vbeta and 13 Jbeta primers. This table comes from immunoSEQ multiplex PCR, and its TCRdb copy is limited to in-frame clones, with some not included. The sample includes some 120,000 clones, roughly three quarters seen only once; the top ten take roughly 12%. Sequencing input: PBMCs. The receptors were gathered from a woman between 40 and 55 years old in good health and CMV-seropositive.

In this sample, this clone turned up a few times. This chain joins TRBV15 and TRBJ2-5; D call uncertain. The CDR3 runs to 15 residues. Trimming removed 1 base at V and 5 bases at J, with 14 bases between. CDR1 and CDR2 (germline): LNHNV, YYDKDF (reference sequence). Here the CDR3 reads CATSRVAEVGETQYF. The DNA of the CDR3 is TGTGCCACCAGCAGAGTCGCCGAGGTCGGTGAGACCCAGTACTTC.

This CDR3 is CASSPQRATGELFF. The CDR3 DNA reads TGTGCCAGCAGCCCCCAGCGGGCCACCGGGGAGCTGTTTTTT. The chain has TRBV9 and TRBJ2-2, with a possible D match to TRBD2 (6 bases). This CDR3 is built from 14 residues. V was pared by 4 bases and J by 4 bases, with 11 bases between. CDR1 is SGDLS and CDR2 is YYNGEE in the germline V gene. Together with reference TRBV9 and TRBJ2-2, the CDR3 gives the full variable domain: DSGVTQTPKHLITATGQRVTLRCSPRSGDLSVYWYQQSLDQGLQFLIQYYNGEERAKGNILERFSAQQFPDLHSELNLSSLELGDSALYFCASSPQRATGELFFGEGSRLTVL.

The J gene is TRBJ2-1, the V gene TRBV5-4; 8 bases agree with TRBD1. Unmatched junction bases numbered 9, after V lost 0 bases and J lost 7 bases. The germline V gene encodes CDR1 SGHNT and CDR2 YYREEE (reference sequence). There are 16 residues in the CDR3. Written as DNA, the CDR3 is TGTGCCAGCAGCTTGGGGTCAACAGGGGGTTTTAATGAGCAGTTCTTC. Translation gives CASSLGSTGGFNEQFF.

V is TRBV6-1 and J is TRBJ1-2; a possible D gene is TRBD1 (5 bases). CDR1 is MNHNS, CDR2 SASEGT, per germline. V lost 3 bases to trimming and J lost 7 bases, with 15 bases between them. The CDR3 loop spans 14 amino acids. The CDR3 loop reads CASSDWRDAIGYTF. In DNA form, the CDR3 reads TGTGCCAGCAGTGACTGGAGGGACGCAATTGGCTACACCTTC.

This clone came up a few times. The chain joins TRBV5-6 to TRBJ1-3, with a weak D call TRBD1 (6 bases). CDR1 is SGHDT and CDR2 is YYEEEE in the germline V gene. The length of the CDR3 is 16 residues. The V end was cut by 4 bases, the J end by 0 bases, with 14 bases between. The CDR3 bases are TGTGCCAGCAGCAACCGCCGGGACATCTCTGGAAACACCATATATTTT. This sequence encodes CASSNRRDISGNTIYF.

This chain connects TRBV5-1 to TRBJ1-1, with D possibly TRBD1 on 6 matching bases. The CDR3 loop spans 18 amino acids. V dropped 0 bases and J dropped 0 bases, with 18 bases sitting between them. Germline V gene lookup returns CDR1 SGHRS and CDR2 YFSETQ. The CDR3 protein is CASSLEAQGRRVNTEAFF. The CDR3 DNA reads as TGCGCCAGCAGCTTGGAAGCGCAGGGGAGAAGGGTGAACACTGAAGCTTTCTTT.

In its sample, this clone was seen a few times. The genes are TRBV6-6 and TRBJ2-7; 8 bases line up with TRBD2. The CDR3 contains 14 residues. Unmatched junction bases numbered 6, after V lost 6 bases and J lost 2 bases. Per germline, CDR1 MNHNY and CDR2 SVGAGI (reference sequence). The CDR3 region is CASRTAGGPYEQYF. The CDR3 bases are TGTGCCAGCAGGACCGCGGGAGGACCCTACGAGCAGTACTTC.

A single count supports this clone. The chain employs TRBV19 and TRBJ2-2; TRBD1 matches 7 bases. There are 15 residues in the CDR3. The ends lost 4 bases at V and 5 bases at J; junction bases unmatched: 7. Germline loops: CDR1 LNHDA, CDR2 SQIVND (reference sequence). CDR3 loop: CASSTGGVGTGELFF. The CDR3 DNA reads as TGTGCCAGTAGTACAGGGGGTGTCGGTACCGGGGAGCTGTTTTTT.

The chain carries TRBV11-1 and TRBJ1-2, with 10 bases aligning to TRBD1. The CDR3 has 14 residues. Germline V gene data show CDR1 as SGHAT and CDR2 as FQDESV (reference sequence). Trimming cost V 5 bases and J 4 bases; bases outside gene matches: 4. The CDR3 nucleotides read TGTGCCAGCAGCACCGGACAGGGGGGCTATGGCTACACCTTC. Translation: CASSTGQGGYGYTF.

The chain employs TRBV25-1 and TRBJ2-6; TRBD1 agrees at 8 bases. This CDR3 comprises 16 residues. With V trimmed by 5 bases and J by 3 bases, 6 bases remained unmatched. CDR1 and CDR2 from the germline V gene are MGHDK and SYGVNS. The DNA of the CDR3 is TGTGCCAGCAGTTTTCCAGGGGGCTTTGGGGCCAACGTCCTGACTTTC. This gives the protein CASSFPGGFGANVLTF.

This rearrangement joins TRBV5-6 to TRBJ2-3; a weak D match, TRBD1 (5 bases). V was cut by 3 bases and J by 6 bases, with 8 bases left in between. The CDR3 is 12 amino acids. Germline CDR1 is SGHDT and CDR2 is YYEEEE. CDR3 region: CASSSQADTQYF. The CDR3 region has the DNA TGTGCCAGCAGCTCACAGGCTGATACGCAGTATTTT.

The genes are TRBV19 and TRBJ1-2; a possible D gene is TRBD1 (6 bases). V shed 3 bases and J shed 5 bases, with 10 bases lying between them. Germline V gene lookup returns CDR1 LNHDA and CDR2 SQIVND (reference sequence). CDR3 length: 13 residues. The CDR3 reads CASSIDQGYGYTF. CDR3 nucleotides: TGTGCCAGTAGTATCGACCAGGGGTATGGCTACACCTTC.

This chain links TRBV30 with TRBJ2-1; TRBD2 is a possible D gene (5 bases). Trimming stripped 1 base from V and 8 bases from J, with 15 bases between. The germline CDR1 and CDR2 sequences are GTSNPN and SVGIG (reference sequence). The CDR3 runs 14 residues. CDR3 bases: TGTGCCTGGAGTGCCTGGGGAGAAGTCCATGAGCAGTTCTTC. Amino acid sequence: CAWSAWGEVHEQFF.

The chain employs TRBV30 and TRBJ1-2, with TRBD1 as a possible D gene (5 bases). CDR3 size: 15 residues. V was cut by 0 bases and J by 7 bases, with 18 bases left in between. Germline CDR1 reads GTSNPN; CDR2 reads SVGIG (reference sequence). The CDR3 region is CAWSVRPGRHCGYTF. The CDR3 nucleotides are TGTGCCTGGAGTGTACGGCCAGGGCGGCACTGTGGCTACACCTTC. Using reference TRBV30 and TRBJ1-2 for the parts outside the CDR3, the full variable domain is SQTIHQWPATLVQPVGSPLSLECTVEGTSNPNLYWYRQAAGRGLQLLFYSVGIGQISSEVPQNLSASRPQDRQFILSSKKLLLSDSGFYLCAWSVRPGRHCGYTFGSGTRLTVV.

There are a few counts of this clone. Here the CDR3 reads CASSYFSSYGYTF. The CDR3 nucleotides read TGTGCCAGCAGTTACTTCTCCAGCTATGGCTACACCTTC. The genes are TRBV6-5 and TRBJ1-2; no definite D call. V lost 1 base, J lost 4 bases, and 7 bases lay in between. CDR3 length equals 13 residues. Germline values: CDR1 MNHEY, CDR2 SVGAGI.

The chain carries TRBV19 and TRBJ1-5; D is possibly TRBD1 (5 bases). The CDR3 runs 15 residues. The V gene's germline CDR1 is LNHDA and CDR2 SQIVND (reference sequence). Trimming left V 7 bases short and J 0 bases short, with 13 bases between. As DNA, the CDR3 is TGTGCCAGTACCCCATCGGGACTTAGCAATCAGCCCCAGCATTTT. The encoded protein is CASTPSGLSNQPQHF.

The chain couples TRBV29-1 to TRBJ1-2; D not resolved. The CDR3 loop spans 13 amino acids. Trimming left V 1 base short and J 4 bases short, with 10 bases between. CDR1 is SQVTM, CDR2 ANQGSEA, per germline. The DNA for the CDR3 is TGCAGCGTTGAAGCCTCCCGGGGCTATGGCTACACCTTC. It encodes CSVEASRGYGYTF.

V gene TRBV15 combines with J gene TRBJ1-1, with D perhaps matching TRBD1 (5 bases). This CDR3 is built from 15 residues. V shed 3 bases and J shed 5 bases, with 16 bases lying between them. Germline values: CDR1 LNHNV, CDR2 YYDKDF (reference sequence). CDR3 bases: TGTGCCACCAGCAGGGTGACGGGGGGGACGACTGAAGCTTTCTTT. Translated, it gives CATSRVTGGTTEAFF.